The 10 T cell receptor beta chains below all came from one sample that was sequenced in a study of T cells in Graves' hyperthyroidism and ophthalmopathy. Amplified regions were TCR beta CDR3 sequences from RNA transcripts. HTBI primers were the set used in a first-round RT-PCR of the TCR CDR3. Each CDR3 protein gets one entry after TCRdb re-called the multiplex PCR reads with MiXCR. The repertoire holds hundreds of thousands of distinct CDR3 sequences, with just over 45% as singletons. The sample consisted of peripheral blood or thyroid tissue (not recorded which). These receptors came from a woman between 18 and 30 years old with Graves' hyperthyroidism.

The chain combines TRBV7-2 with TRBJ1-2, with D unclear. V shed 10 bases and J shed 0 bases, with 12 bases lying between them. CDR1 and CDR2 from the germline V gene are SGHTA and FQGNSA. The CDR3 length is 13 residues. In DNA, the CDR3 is TGTGCCACCAATTACGGGTCTAACTATGGCTACACCTTC. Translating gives CATNYGSNYGYTF.

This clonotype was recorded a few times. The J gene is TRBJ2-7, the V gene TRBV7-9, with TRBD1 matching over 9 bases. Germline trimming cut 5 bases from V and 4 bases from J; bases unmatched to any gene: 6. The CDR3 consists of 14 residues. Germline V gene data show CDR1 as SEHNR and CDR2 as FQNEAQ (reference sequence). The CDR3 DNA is TGTGCCAGCAGCGGGGGACAGGGACGGTACGAGCAGTACTTC. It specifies CASSGGQGRYEQYF.

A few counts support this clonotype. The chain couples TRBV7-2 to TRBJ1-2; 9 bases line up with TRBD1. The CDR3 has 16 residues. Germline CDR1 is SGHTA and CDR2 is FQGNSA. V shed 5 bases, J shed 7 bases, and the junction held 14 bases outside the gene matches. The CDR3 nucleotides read TGTGCCAGCAGCCTGACCCCGGGACAGGGCTTAAGTGGCTACACCTTC. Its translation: CASSLTPGQGLSGYTF.

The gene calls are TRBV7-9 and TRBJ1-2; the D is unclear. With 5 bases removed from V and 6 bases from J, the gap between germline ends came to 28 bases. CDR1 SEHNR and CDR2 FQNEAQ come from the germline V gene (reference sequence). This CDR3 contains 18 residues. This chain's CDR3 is CASSHWRANSVGGNGYTF. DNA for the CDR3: TGTGCCAGCAGCCACTGGAGGGCCAATTCGGTCGGTGGGAATGGCTACACCTTC.

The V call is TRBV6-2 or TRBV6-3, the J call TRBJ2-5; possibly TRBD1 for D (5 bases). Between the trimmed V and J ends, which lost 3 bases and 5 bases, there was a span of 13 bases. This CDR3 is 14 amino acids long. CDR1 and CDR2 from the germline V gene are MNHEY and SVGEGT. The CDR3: CASSYQGLWETQYF. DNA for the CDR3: TGTGCCAGCAGTTATCAGGGCCTGTGGGAGACCCAGTACTTC.

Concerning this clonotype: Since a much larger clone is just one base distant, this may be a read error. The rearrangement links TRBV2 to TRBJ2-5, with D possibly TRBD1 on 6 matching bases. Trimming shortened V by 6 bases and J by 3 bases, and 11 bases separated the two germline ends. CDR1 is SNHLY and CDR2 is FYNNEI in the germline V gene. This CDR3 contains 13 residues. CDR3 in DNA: TGTGCCAGCAGGGGGTACAGGGAAGAGACCCAGTACTTC. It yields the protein CASRGYREETQYF.

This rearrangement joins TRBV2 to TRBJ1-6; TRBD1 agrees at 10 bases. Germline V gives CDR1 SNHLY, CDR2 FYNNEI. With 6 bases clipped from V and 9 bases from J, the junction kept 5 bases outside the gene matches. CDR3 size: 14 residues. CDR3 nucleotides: TGTGCCAGCAGGTTTGGGACAGGGGTTTCACCCCTCCACTTT. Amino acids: CASRFGTGVSPLHF. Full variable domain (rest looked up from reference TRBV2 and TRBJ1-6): EPEVTQTPSHQVTQMGQEVILRCVPISNHLYFYWYRQILGQKVEFLVSFYNNEISEKSEIFDDQFSVERPDGSNFTLKIRSTKLEDSAMYFCASRFGTGVSPLHFGNGTRLTVT.

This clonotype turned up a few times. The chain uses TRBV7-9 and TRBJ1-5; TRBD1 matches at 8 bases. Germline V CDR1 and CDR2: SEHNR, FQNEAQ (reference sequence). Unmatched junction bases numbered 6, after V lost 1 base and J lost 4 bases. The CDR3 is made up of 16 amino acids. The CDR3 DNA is TGTGCCAGCAGCTTAGGGGGGACAGGATCGAATCAGCCCCAGCATTTT. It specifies CASSLGGTGSNQPQHF.

CDR3 region: CASSQRLENSPLHF. For the CDR3, the DNA is TGTGCCAGCAGCCAACGGCTTGAGAATTCACCCCTCCACTTT. V is TRBV7-9 and J is TRBJ1-6; no reliable D call. CDR3 length: 14 residues. Trimming removed 5 bases at V and 7 bases at J, with 12 bases between. Looked up from germline, CDR1 is SEHNR and CDR2 is FQNEAQ (reference sequence).

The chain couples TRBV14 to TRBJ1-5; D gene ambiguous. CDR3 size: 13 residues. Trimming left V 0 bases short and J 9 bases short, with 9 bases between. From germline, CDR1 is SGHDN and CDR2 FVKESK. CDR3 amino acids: CASSQDISLPQHF. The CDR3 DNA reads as TGTGCCAGCAGCCAAGATATTTCCTTGCCCCAGCATTTT.